This T cell receptor (beta chain) was observed in a study of T cell repertoires in ileal Crohn's disease. Study at large: Every patient was operated on for stricturing (around 61%) or penetrating (roughly 39%) complications. MI samples are biopsies from the surgical specimen's proximal margin. Study results and limitations: High-frequency clones were more common in sorted CD8 than CD4 cells.

Germline loops: CDR1 SGHTA, CDR2 FQGNSA. This CDR3 is built from 14 residues. The V end was cut by 1 base, the J end by 2 bases, with 7 bases between. Profiled with immunoSEQ multiplex PCR; TCRdb holds only in-frame clones, not every one. The table records 5,500 to 9,000 clones, approximately 75% of them present only once. Time point defined: proximal margin of the surgical specimen (macroscopically non-inflamed). For this clone: What it binds is not known.

Sequences were obtained from ileal tissue. This TCR came from an adult with Crohn's disease. The J gene is TRBJ2-3, the V gene TRBV7-2, with unresolved D. The CDR3 loop reads CASSLVGPTDTQYF. The CDR3, as DNA: TGTGCCAGCAGCTTAGTCGGGCCCACAGATACGCAGTATTTT.